This note documents a single T cell receptor beta chain sequence. From the 5' RACE reads, TCRdb called clonotypes with MiXCR, one entry per CDR3 protein. The data contain hundreds of thousands of distinct CDR3 sequences, around 12% of them singletons. Trimming at V came to 6 bases and at J to 6 bases, leaving 7 bases not matched to a gene. The CDR3 contains 14 residues. Germline loops: CDR1 SGHRS, CDR2 YFSETQ. This entry comes from a study of T cells after yellow fever vaccination. The material was PBMCs, obtained on the day of the yellow fever booster vaccination. The V and J genes are TRBV5-1 and TRBJ1-4; 8 nucleotides align to TRBD1. The TCR was taken from a man aged 25 to 40 who received the YFV17D yellow fever vaccine. The DNA of the CDR3 is TGCGCCAGCACCCGGACAGGGATGGATGAAAAACTGTTTTTT. Protein product: CASTRTGMDEKLFF. Filled out from reference TRBV5-1 and TRBJ1-4, the complete variable domain reads KAGVTQTPRYLIKTRGQQVTLSCSPISGHRSVSWYQQTPGQGLQFLFEYFSETQRNKGNFPGRFSGRQFSNSRSEMNVSTLELGDSALYLCASTRTGMDEKLFFGSGTQLSVL.